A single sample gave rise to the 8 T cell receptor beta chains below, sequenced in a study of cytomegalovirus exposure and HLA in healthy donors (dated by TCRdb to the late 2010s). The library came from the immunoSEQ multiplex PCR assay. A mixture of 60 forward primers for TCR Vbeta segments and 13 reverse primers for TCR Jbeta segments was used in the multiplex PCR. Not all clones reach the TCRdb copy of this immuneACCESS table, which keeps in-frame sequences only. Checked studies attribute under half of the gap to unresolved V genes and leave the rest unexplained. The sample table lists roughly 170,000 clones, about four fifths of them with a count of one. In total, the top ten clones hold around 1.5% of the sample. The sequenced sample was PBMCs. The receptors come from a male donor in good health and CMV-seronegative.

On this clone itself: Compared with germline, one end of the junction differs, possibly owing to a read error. The DNA for the CDR3 is TGTGCCAGCTGTTTGATCTTTCCCGGTACGCAGTATTTT. This sequence encodes CASCLIFPGTQYF. V gene TRBV27 combines with J gene TRBJ2-3, with D hard to call. CDR3 length: 13 amino acids. Germline V gene sequence: CDR1 MNHEY, CDR2 SMNVEV (reference sequence).

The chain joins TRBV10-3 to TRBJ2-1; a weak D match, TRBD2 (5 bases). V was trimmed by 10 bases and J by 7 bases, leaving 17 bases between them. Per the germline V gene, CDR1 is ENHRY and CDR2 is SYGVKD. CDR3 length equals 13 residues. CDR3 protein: CATTGGFPNEQFF. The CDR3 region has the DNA TGTGCCACCACGGGCGGGTTTCCTAATGAGCAGTTCTTC.

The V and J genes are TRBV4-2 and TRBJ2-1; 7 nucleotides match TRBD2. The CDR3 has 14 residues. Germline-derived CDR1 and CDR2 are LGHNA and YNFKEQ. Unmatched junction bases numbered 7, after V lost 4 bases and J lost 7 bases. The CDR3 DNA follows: TGTGCCAGCAGCCTCCATATAGCGGGTAATGAGCAGTTCTTC. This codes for CASSLHIAGNEQFF.

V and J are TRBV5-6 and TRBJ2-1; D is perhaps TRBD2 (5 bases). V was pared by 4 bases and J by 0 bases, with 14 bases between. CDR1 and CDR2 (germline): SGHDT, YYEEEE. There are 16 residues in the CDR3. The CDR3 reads CASSRGRVSSYNEQFF. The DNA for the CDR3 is TGTGCCAGCAGCCGTGGGCGGGTGAGCTCCTACAATGAGCAGTTCTTC. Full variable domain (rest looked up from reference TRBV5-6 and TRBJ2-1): DAGVTQSPTHLIKTRGQQVTLRCSPKSGHDTVSWYQQALGQGPQFIFQYYEEEERQRGNFPDRFSGHQFPNYSSELNVNALLLGDSALYLCASSRGRVSSYNEQFFGPGTRLTVL.

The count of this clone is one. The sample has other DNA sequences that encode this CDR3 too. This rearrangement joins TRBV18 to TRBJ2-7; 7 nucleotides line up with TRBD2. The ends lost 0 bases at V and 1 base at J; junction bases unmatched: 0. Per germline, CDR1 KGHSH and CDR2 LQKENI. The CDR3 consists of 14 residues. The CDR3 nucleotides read TGTGCCAGCTCACCACCGGGAGGGTCCTACGAGCAGTACTTC. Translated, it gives CASSPPGGSYEQYF.

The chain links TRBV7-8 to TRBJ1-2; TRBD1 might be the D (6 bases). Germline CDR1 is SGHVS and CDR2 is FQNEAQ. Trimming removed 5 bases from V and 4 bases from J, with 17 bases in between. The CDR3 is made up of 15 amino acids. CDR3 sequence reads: CASSNTGTLRYGYTF. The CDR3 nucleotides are TGTGCCAGCAGCAACACCGGGACATTACGCTATGGCTACACCTTC.

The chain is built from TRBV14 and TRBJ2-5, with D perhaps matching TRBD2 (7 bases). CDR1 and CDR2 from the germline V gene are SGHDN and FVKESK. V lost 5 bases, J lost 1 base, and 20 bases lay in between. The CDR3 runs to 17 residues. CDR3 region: CASSGPRVGGGQETQYF. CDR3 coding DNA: TGTGCCAGCAGCGGGCCCCGTGTGGGAGGGGGCCAAGAGACCCAGTACTTC. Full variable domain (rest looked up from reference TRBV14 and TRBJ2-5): EAGVTQFPSHSVIEKGQTVTLRCDPISGHDNLYWYRRVMGKEIKFLLHFVKESKQDESGMPNNRFLAERTGGTYSTLKVQPAELEDSGVYFCASSGPRVGGGQETQYFGPGTRLLVL.

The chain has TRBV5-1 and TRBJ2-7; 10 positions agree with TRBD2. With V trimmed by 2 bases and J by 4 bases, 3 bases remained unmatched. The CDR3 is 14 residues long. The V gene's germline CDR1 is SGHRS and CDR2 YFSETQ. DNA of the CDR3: TGCGCCAGCAGCTTCCTAGCGGGAGCTTACGAGCAGTACTTC. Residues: CASSFLAGAYEQYF.